This T cell receptor beta chain came from a study of OX40 agonist ivuxolimab in advanced cancers. About the full investigation: Ivuxolimab was a fully human IgG2 agonistic monoclonal antibody targeting the costimulatory receptor OX40 (CD134). Intravenous ivuxolimab was administered to patients every 2 weeks at six dose levels: 0.01, 0.1, 0.3, 1.5, 3 and 10 mg/kg. Of the roughly 52 dose-escalation patients, hepatocellular carcinoma was present in about 20, melanoma in about 15, renal cell carcinoma in 9 and head and neck cancer in 9. In the dose-escalation cohort, 70% to 90% of patients were male, and the mean age was roughly 60 years with a range of 23 to 79. Patients were allowed to have had prior anti-PD-1, anti-PD-L1 or anti-CTLA-4 therapy, and 40% to 45% of the dose-escalation patients had previously received checkpoint inhibitors. Three dose-escalation patients achieved partial responses, one with hepatocellular carcinoma and two with cutaneous melanoma. The purpose of peripheral TCRbeta sequencing was to test whether ivuxolimab changed TCR sequence diversity and led to clonal T-cell expansion. The paper covers the monotherapy dose-escalation part of the phase I ivuxolimab trial, which included N ≈ 54 patients.

A remark on this clone: The specificity of this receptor is unknown. No much larger clonotype is one base removed from it; base qualities were not supplied.

Patients with autoimmune disease history or receiving systemic immunosuppression were excluded from the trial. In every dose cohort, peripheral blood was drawn for TCR sequencing at baseline, cycle 4 day 1, and cycle 7 day 1. The samples were taken from a phase I, first-in-human, multicenter, open-label dose-escalation trial of ivuxolimab. The trial enrolled adults with locally advanced or metastatic head and neck squamous cell, hepatocellular, melanoma or renal cell carcinoma. Before TCR sequencing, CD4+ and CD8+ T cells were separately sorted from peripheral blood. The CDR3 numbers 16 residues from cysteine through phenylalanine. CDR3 DNA only is kept here, 48 bases in frame from base 1. CDR1 and CDR2 are read off the germline V gene as LGHNA and YNFKEQ. V and J lose 0 bases and 0 bases, and a span of 10 bases separates them. Overall results and qualifications from the work: On average, CD8+ T cells showed more expanded clones than CD4+ T cells after ivuxolimab. At doses from 0.1 to 3.0 mg/kg, clonal expansion was seen in both CD4+ and CD8+ blood T cells between baseline and week 6. In partial responders in the 0.1-3.0 mg/kg groups, normalized peripheral clonal expansion was found to be among the lowest, especially among CD8+ T cells. Low levels of normalized T-cell clonal expansion were also seen in some patients who did not respond. The antigen specificity of the peripheral T cells that underwent clonal expansion was not determined.

To sequence the TCRbeta CDR3 region, genomic DNA was isolated from the sorted cells. The immunoSEQ Assay was used to sequence the TCRbeta CDR3 regions. Sourced from immuneACCESS, this table was stored by TCRdb with only in-frame sequences that have V and J called. A share of the clones is absent; for the studies checked, an unresolved V gene accounts for under half, and the remainder has no known explanation. For this sample there are 15,000 to 20,000 clones; around four fifths appear just once. The ten largest clones represent around a third of the sample. The sequence came from an adult with an advanced solid tumor such as melanoma, head and neck, liver or kidney cancer. The sequencing used CD4+ or CD8+ T cells sorted from blood, collected in a trial of the OX40 agonist ivuxolimab. Recombination connected TRBV4-2 to TRBJ2-3; TRBD2 is a possible D gene, resting on 5 matching bases. CDR3 loop: CASSQDPAVSTDTQYF. The bases are TGTGCCAGCAGCCAAGACCCAGCGGTGAGCACAGATACGCAGTATTTT.